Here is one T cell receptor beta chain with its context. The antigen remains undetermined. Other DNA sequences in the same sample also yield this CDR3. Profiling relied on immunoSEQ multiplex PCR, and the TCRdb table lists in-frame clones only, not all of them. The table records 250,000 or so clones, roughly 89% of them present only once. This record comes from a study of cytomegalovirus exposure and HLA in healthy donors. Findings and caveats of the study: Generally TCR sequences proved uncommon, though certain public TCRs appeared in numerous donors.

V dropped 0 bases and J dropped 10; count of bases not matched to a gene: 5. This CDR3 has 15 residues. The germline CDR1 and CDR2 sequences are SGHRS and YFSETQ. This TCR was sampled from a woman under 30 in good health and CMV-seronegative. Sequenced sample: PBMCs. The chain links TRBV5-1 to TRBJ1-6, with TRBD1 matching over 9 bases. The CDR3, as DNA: TGCGCCAGCAGCTTGGCAGGACAGGGGAGATCACCCCTCCACTTT. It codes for CASSLAGQGRSPLHF.